The present TCR beta chain was sequenced within a study of blood T cell repertoires in COVID-19. Turning to the study itself: T cells, B-cell-depleted T cells, or PBMCs provided the cDNA or gDNA that served as material.

This clone was detected a few times. Sequenced by immunoSEQ multiplex PCR; TCRdb stores in-frame clones only, minus some. In the table there are about 250,000 clones, roughly 86% of which are singletons. CDR1 and CDR2 from the germline V gene are SGHRS and YFSETQ. J gave up 7 bases and V 2 bases, and 15 bases lay outside the gene matches. The CDR3 is 19 residues long. The receptor was isolated from a woman aged 45-65 years who had recovered from COVID-19. The J gene is TRBJ2-1, the V gene TRBV5-1; 13 nucleotides agree with TRBD2. Material: PBMCs or T cells enriched from blood (not recorded which). The CDR3 nucleotides are TGCGCCAGCAGCTTAAACAGGGGACTAGCGGGACCGGGCTTTAATGAGCAGTTCTTC. This gives the protein CASSLNRGLAGPGFNEQFF.